This TCR beta chain was recorded in a study of long-term antiretroviral therapy in people with HIV. On the study more broadly: In the earliest collections, sampling predates the 2015 immediate-ART recommendation by about a decade.

Trimming took 0 bases from V and 8 from J, leaving 13 bases between them. Germline CDR1 and CDR2: LNHNV and YYDKDF (reference sequence). The CDR3 consists of 15 residues. Researchers report immunoSEQ v3.0 was run at survey level. Assay: immunoSEQ multiplex PCR; the TCRdb copy retains only in-frame clones and omits some. Here the sample spans 40,000 to 50,000 clones, about 95% being singletons. Overall study results and limits: Even long-term ART left TRB diversity below transplant donor controls, despite gains.

On this clone itself: What it binds is not known.

This receptor was identified in a man between 25 and 39 years old with HIV. The sample here was unsorted PBMCs, taken 9.2 years after starting antiretroviral therapy. J is TRBJ1-4 and V is TRBV15, with D possibly matching TRBD1 (6 bases). In nucleotides, the CDR3 is TGTGCCACCAGCAGAGACAGGGGTTTGGACGAAAAACTGTTTTTT. It translates to CATSRDRGLDEKLFF.